Detailed here is one TCR beta chain. Which antigen it targets is not known. Base-call qualities are not available, and no considerably larger clone is one nucleotide away. Data came from an Illumina MiSeq. Using fastp trimming at Q25 and MiXCR clonotype assembly, TCRdb reanalyzed the public sequencing data and kept in-frame beta chains. Rows merge per CDR3 protein into single entries with the most common DNA and genes. This sample is represented by thousands of distinct CDR3 sequences; approximately 15% of them were singletons. The top ten hold approximately 4% of the sample. The CDR3 spans 14 residues, from the cysteine through the phenylalanine. This entry keeps only the CDR3 DNA: 42 bases, framed from base 1. V is pruned by 2 bases and J by 2 bases, leaving 3 bases of the junction without a gene match. From the germline V gene (reference sequence), CDR1 is DFQATT and CDR2 is SNEGSKA. These data are taken from a study of liver allograft versus peripheral blood T cells (dated by TCRdb to the early 2020s). With respect to the entire study: The study compared T cell receptor repertoires found within transplanted livers against repertoires in the peripheral blood of liver transplant recipients. Study-level results and caveats: According to the report, the T cell receptor repertoires detected in peripheral blood were different from the repertoires found inside liver allografts.

The rearranged segments are TRBV20-1 and TRBJ2-5; TRBD1 agrees with 9 junctional bases. The receptor comes from a human patient who had a liver transplant. It is possible that, after a transplant, some T cells come from the graft donor. In nucleotide form, the sequence is TGCAGTGCTAGACGCGGACAGGGGCAAGAGACCCAGTACTTC. The encoded protein is CSARRGQGQETQYF.